Here is one TCR beta chain with its context. CDR1 SGHNT and CDR2 YYREEE come from the germline V gene (reference sequence). The CDR3 spans 18 residues. Trimming took off 3 bases at V and 0 bases at J, with 22 bases between the two ends. This entry is derived from a study of control samples from healthy donors and cancer patients. Here immunoSEQ multiplex PCR was the method, and the copy in TCRdb shows in-frame clones only, minus some. The data show 350,000 to 450,000 clones, with about nine tenths seen just once and about 6.3% held by the top ten. The sequence derives from a man aged 40-49 years with head and neck cancer. This chain joins TRBV5-4 and TRBJ2-7; tentatively, D is TRBD1 or TRBD2 (5 bases each). Sequencing was done on a sample of PBMCs. CDR3 sequence: CASSSPRVPGRTSYEQYF. The CDR3 bases are TGTGCCAGCAGCTCACCCCGCGTTCCGGGACGAACCTCCTACGAGCAGTACTTC.